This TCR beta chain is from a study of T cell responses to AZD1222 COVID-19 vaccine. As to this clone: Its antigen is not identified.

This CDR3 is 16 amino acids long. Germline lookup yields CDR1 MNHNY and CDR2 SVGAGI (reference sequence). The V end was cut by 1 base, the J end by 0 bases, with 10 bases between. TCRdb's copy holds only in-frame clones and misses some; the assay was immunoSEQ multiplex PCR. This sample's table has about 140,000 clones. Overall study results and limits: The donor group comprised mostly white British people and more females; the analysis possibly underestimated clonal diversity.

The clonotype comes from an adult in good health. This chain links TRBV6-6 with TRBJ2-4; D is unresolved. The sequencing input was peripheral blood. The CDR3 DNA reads TGTGCCAGCAGTTACTTGGACGGCCTAGCCAAAAACATTCAGTACTTC. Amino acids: CASSYLDGLAKNIQYF.